These 20 T cell receptor beta chains were sequenced from one sample in a study of brain metastases from non-small cell lung cancer. This table comes from immunoSEQ multiplex PCR, and its TCRdb copy is limited to in-frame clones, with some not included. Among approximately 5,600 clones listed, around 83% were seen once. The sequenced material came from primary lung tumor tissue. The receptors stem from a donor at least 40 years old with non-small cell lung cancer.

A single count supports this clone. This chain uses TRBV7-6 with TRBJ2-1; weak D call: TRBD2 (6 bases). The CDR3 is made up of 15 amino acids. Germline V CDR1 and CDR2: SGHVS, FNYEAQ. V was shortened by 1 base and J by 6 bases, with 13 bases between the two germline ends. This CDR3 reads CASSLDQLATNEQFF. The DNA for the CDR3 is TGTGCCAGCAGCTTAGATCAGCTAGCGACCAATGAGCAGTTCTTC.

V and J are TRBV4-3 and TRBJ1-4; D gene ambiguous. Germline V CDR1 and CDR2: LGHNA, YSLEER. The CDR3 extends over 18 amino acids. V lost 1 base, J lost 1 base, and 16 bases lay in between. The CDR3 DNA sequence: TGCGCCAGCAGCCAAGTTAGGAGGGATCGGAGAACTAATGAAAAACTGTTTTTT. Translating gives CASSQVRRDRRTNEKLFF.

This clone was found once. This CDR3 is CASSPRDRGNEQFF. The CDR3 bases are TGCGCCAGCAGCCCCCGGGACAGGGGCAATGAGCAGTTCTTC. V and J are TRBV5-1 and TRBJ2-1; the match to TRBD1 covers 10 bases. This CDR3 spans 14 amino acids. Germline values: CDR1 SGHRS, CDR2 YFSETQ. J was trimmed by 6 bases and V by 4 bases; bases with no gene match: 4.

This clone was found once. The genes are TRBV28 and TRBJ2-3; 7 bases map to TRBD1. CDR1 and CDR2 (germline): MDHEN, SYDVKM. The CDR3 runs 13 residues. V shed 5 bases, J shed 5 bases, and the junction held 4 bases outside the gene matches. CDR3 region: CASSADREDTQYF. The CDR3, as DNA: TGTGCCAGCAGTGCAGACAGGGAAGATACGCAGTATTTT.

The chain is built from TRBV3-1 (or the pseudogene TRBV3-2) and TRBJ2-1, with TRBD2 matching over 11 bases. Germline CDR1 is LGHDT and CDR2 is YNNKEL (reference sequence). There are 13 residues in the CDR3. Trimming at V came to 1 base and at J to 14 bases, leaving 4 bases not matched to a gene. The CDR3 here is CASSQGLAGQEFF. The CDR3 DNA follows: TGTGCCAGCAGCCAAGGACTAGCGGGGCAGGAGTTCTTC.

The chain links TRBV28 to TRBJ1-5; a weak D match, TRBD1 (5 bases). Trimming took off 5 bases at V and 6 bases at J, with 17 bases between the two ends. The germline gives CDR1 MDHEN, CDR2 SYDVKM. This CDR3 contains 15 residues. The CDR3 DNA reads as TGTGCCAGCAGTCCTACAGCCAAGAGGGGTCAGCCCCAGCATTTT. Translation: CASSPTAKRGQPQHF.

This clone was counted between two and nine times. The J gene is TRBJ2-7, the V gene TRBV29-1, with 10 bases matching TRBD1. The CDR3 consists of 14 residues. Germline trimming cut 6 bases from V and 1 base from J; bases unmatched to any gene: 6. The germline V gene encodes CDR1 SQVTM and CDR2 ANQGSEA. The CDR3 loop reads CSVGGTGESYEQYF. CDR3 coding DNA: TGCAGCGTCGGGGGGACAGGGGAATCCTACGAGCAGTACTTC.

The genes are TRBV6-6 and TRBJ1-6; D not certain. Germline values: CDR1 MNHNY, CDR2 SVGAGI (reference sequence). CDR3 length: 14 amino acids. Trimming removed 2 bases at V and 11 bases at J, with 13 bases between. CDR3 sequence: CASSYPNDLTPLHF. CDR3 coding DNA: TGTGCCAGCAGTTACCCGAACGATTTGACACCCCTCCACTTT.

The chain joins TRBV9 to TRBJ2-7; 11 bases agree with TRBD2. Per the germline V gene, CDR1 is SGDLS and CDR2 is YYNGEE. The CDR3 has 16 amino acids. Germline trimming cut 0 bases from V and 2 bases from J; bases unmatched to any gene: 4. The CDR3 is CASSVVAGGPPYEQYF. CDR3 bases: TGTGCCAGCAGCGTAGTAGCGGGGGGGCCTCCCTACGAGCAGTACTTC. The full variable domain, completed using reference TRBV9 and TRBJ2-7, is DSGVTQTPKHLITATGQRVTLRCSPRSGDLSVYWYQQSLDQGLQFLIQYYNGEERAKGNILERFSAQQFPDLHSELNLSSLELGDSALYFCASSVVAGGPPYEQYFGPGTRLTVT.

This chain uses TRBV28 with TRBJ2-7, with TRBD2 matching 9 bases. Germline V gives CDR1 MDHEN, CDR2 SYDVKM. V trimming: 5 bases; J trimming: 5 bases; junction bases outside the gene matches: 10. This CDR3 contains 15 residues. This chain's CDR3 is CASSLSPSGVDEQYF. The CDR3 DNA reads TGTGCCAGCAGTCTCAGCCCTAGCGGGGTGGACGAGCAGTACTTC.

This chain joins TRBV19 and TRBJ1-2, with TRBD1 as a possible D gene (5 bases). Trimming stripped 6 bases from V and 8 bases from J, with 19 bases between. CDR3 length: 14 residues. The germline CDR1 and CDR2 sequences are LNHDA and SQIVND (reference sequence). The DNA for the CDR3 is TGTGCCAGTAGCGAGTCTGGAGGGGCCGGGGGCTACACCTTC. This codes for CASSESGGAGGYTF.

This clone was seen only a few times. The chain recombines TRBV6-6 with TRBJ1-5; 8 bases map to TRBD1. The CDR3 contains 15 residues. After removal of 5 bases from V and 2 bases from J, the junction contained 5 bases not matched to a gene. Per the germline V gene, CDR1 is MNHNY and CDR2 is SVGAGI (reference sequence). CDR3 DNA sequence: TGTGCCAGCAGTACCCAGGGGGCTGGCAATCAGCCCCAGCATTTT. Amino acids: CASSTQGAGNQPQHF.

The chain couples TRBV10-3 to TRBJ1-4; D remains unclear. Trimming cost V 6 bases and J 7 bases, with 12 bases left between them. The CDR3 is 13 amino acids. CDR1 and CDR2 (germline): ENHRY, SYGVKD. The CDR3 DNA follows: TGTGCCATCAGCACTGGAGGTGGTGAAAAACTGTTTTTT. It encodes CAISTGGGEKLFF.

This chain links TRBV7-9 with TRBJ2-3, with TRBD2 identical over 13 bases. The CDR3 runs to 17 residues. V shed 5 bases, J shed 2 bases, and the junction held 7 bases outside the gene matches. Germline V gene sequence: CDR1 SEHNR, CDR2 FQNEAQ (reference sequence). CDR3 sequence: CASSTRTSGGPTDTQYF. The CDR3 region has the DNA TGTGCCAGCAGCACCAGGACTAGCGGGGGTCCCACAGATACGCAGTATTTT.

This clone was seen only a few times. The chain carries TRBV7-8 and TRBJ1-2; no reliable D call. V lost 1 base and J 2 bases, leaving 8 bases between the germline ends. CDR1 and CDR2 from the germline V gene are SGHVS and FQNEAQ. The CDR3 is 14 amino acids. Here the CDR3 DNA reads TGTGCCAGCAGCTTAGATGAGGACAACTATGGCTACACCTTC. The encoded protein is CASSLDEDNYGYTF.

The chain uses TRBV3-1 (or the pseudogene TRBV3-2) and TRBJ1-2; D possibly corresponds to TRBD1 (5 bases). Germline CDR1 reads LGHDT; CDR2 reads YNNKEL (reference sequence). V was cut by 9 bases and J by 8 bases, with 16 bases left in between. This CDR3 contains 12 residues. The CDR3 sequence is CASKQGVGGYTF. In DNA form, the CDR3 reads TGTGCCAGTAAGCAGGGAGTCGGGGGCTACACCTTC.

This clone was seen only a few times. The chain has TRBV18 and TRBJ2-1, with 9 bases aligning to TRBD2. The V gene end was trimmed by 2 bases and the J gene end by 7 bases; junction bases not matched to a gene: 9. The CDR3 runs to 16 residues. From germline, CDR1 is KGHSH and CDR2 LQKENI. Here the CDR3 DNA reads TGTGCCAGCTCACCAAGCCTAGCGGGGCGAGGGAATGAGCAGTTCTTC. Its translation: CASSPSLAGRGNEQFF.

This clone was observed a few times. This chain joins TRBV5-4 and TRBJ2-3; the D gene is possibly TRBD1 (5 bases). Trimming cost V 1 base and J 5 bases, with 8 bases left between them. CDR3 length equals 13 residues. Per germline, CDR1 SGHNT and CDR2 YYREEE (reference sequence). CDR3 region: CASSLRQGDTQYF. The CDR3 DNA sequence: TGTGCCAGCAGCTTGCGCCAGGGAGATACGCAGTATTTT. The variable domain in full, with the rest retrieved from reference TRBV5-4 and TRBJ2-3, is ETGVTQSPTHLIKTRGQQVTLRCSSQSGHNTVSWYQQALGQGPQFIFQYYREEENGRGNFPPRFSGLQFPNYSSELNVNALELDDSALYLCASSLRQGDTQYFGPGTRLTVL.

This chain joins TRBV18 and TRBJ2-1, with 8 bases that match TRBD1. In germline, CDR1 is KGHSH, CDR2 LQKENI. The CDR3 loop spans 13 amino acids. The ends lost 3 bases at V and 6 bases at J; junction bases unmatched: 1. This chain's CDR3 is CASSPGTGNEQFF. For the CDR3, the DNA is TGTGCCAGCTCACCCGGGACAGGCAATGAGCAGTTCTTC.

The chain carries TRBV6-2 or TRBV6-3 and TRBJ1-1; possibly TRBD1 for D (5 bases). The germline CDR1 and CDR2 sequences are MNHEY and SVGEGT. CDR3 length equals 17 residues. Trimming left V 5 bases short and J 0 bases short, with 19 bases between. The CDR3 loop reads CASSPWRTGTMNTEAFF. CDR3 sequence (DNA): TGTGCCAGCAGTCCATGGCGAACGGGGACCATGAACACTGAAGCTTTCTTT.